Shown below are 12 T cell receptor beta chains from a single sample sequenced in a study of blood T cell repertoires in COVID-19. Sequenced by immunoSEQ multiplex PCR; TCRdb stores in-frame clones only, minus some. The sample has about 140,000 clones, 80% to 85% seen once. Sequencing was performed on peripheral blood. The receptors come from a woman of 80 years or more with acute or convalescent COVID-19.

The chain's CDR3 is CASRRLAPLGEQFF. In DNA form, the CDR3 reads TGCGCCAGCAGGCGGCTAGCCCCCCTTGGTGAGCAGTTCTTC. The genes are TRBV4-1 and TRBJ2-1; D is perhaps TRBD2 (5 bases). The CDR3 loop spans 14 amino acids. V was pared by 6 bases and J by 9 bases, with 18 bases between. The germline V gene has CDR1 MGHRA and CDR2 YSYEKL.

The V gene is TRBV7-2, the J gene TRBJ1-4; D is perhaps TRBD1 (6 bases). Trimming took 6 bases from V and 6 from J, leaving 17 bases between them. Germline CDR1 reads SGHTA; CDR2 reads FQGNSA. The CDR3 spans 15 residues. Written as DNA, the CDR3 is TGTGCCAGCAGATCAAAGACAGGATCGTATGAAAAACTGTTTTTT. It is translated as CASRSKTGSYEKLFF.

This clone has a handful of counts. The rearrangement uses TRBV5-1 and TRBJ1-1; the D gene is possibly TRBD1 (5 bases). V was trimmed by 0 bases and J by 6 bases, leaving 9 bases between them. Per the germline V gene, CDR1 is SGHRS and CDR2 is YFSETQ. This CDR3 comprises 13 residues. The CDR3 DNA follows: TGCGCCAGCAGCTTGGCCCAGGGTTCTGAAGCTTTCTTT. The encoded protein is CASSLAQGSEAFF.

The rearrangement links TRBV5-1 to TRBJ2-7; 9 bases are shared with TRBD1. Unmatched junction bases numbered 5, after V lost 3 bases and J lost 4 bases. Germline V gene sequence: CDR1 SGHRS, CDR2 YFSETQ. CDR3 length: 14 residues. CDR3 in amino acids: CASSWTGVGYEQYF. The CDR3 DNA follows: TGCGCCAGCAGCTGGACAGGGGTCGGGTACGAGCAGTACTTC.

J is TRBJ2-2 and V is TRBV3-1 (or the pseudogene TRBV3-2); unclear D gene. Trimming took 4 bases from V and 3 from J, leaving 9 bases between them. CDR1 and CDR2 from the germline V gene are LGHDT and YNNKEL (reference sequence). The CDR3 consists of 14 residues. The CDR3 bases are TGTGCCAGCAGCCGTATCCGGGACACCGGGGAGCTGTTTTTT. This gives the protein CASSRIRDTGELFF.

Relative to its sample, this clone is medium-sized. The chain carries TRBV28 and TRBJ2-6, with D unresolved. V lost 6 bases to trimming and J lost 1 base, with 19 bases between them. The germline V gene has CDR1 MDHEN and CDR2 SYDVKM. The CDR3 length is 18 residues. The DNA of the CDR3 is TGTGCCAGCAGCGACCCCCCGAGGTTTGTATCTGGGGCCAACGTCCTGACTTTC. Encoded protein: CASSDPPRFVSGANVLTF. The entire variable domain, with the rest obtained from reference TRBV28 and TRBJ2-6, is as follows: DVKVTQSSRYLVKRTGEKVFLECVQDMDHENMFWYRQDPGLGLRLIYFSYDVKMKEKGDIPEGYSVSREKKERFSLILESASTNQTSMYLCASSDPPRFVSGANVLTFGAGSRLTVL.

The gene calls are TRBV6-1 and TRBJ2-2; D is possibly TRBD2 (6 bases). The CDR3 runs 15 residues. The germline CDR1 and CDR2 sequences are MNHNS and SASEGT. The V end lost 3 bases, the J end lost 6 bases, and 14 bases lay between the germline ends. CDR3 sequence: CASSDLAFGPGELFF. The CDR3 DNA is TGTGCCAGCAGTGATCTAGCGTTTGGTCCCGGGGAGCTGTTTTTT.

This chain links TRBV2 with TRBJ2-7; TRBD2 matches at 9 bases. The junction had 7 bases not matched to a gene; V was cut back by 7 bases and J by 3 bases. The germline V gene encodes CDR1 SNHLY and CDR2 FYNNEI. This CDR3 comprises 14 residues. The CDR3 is CASTQREESYEQYF. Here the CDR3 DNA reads TGTGCCAGCACCCAGCGGGAGGAGAGCTACGAGCAGTACTTC.

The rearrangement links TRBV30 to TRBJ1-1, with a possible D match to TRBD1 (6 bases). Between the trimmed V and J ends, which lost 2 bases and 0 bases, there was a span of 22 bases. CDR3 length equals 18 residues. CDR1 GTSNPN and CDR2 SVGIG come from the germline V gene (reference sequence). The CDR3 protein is CAWSLTGRTDRMNTEAFF. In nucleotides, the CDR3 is TGTGCCTGGAGTTTGACAGGCCGTACTGATCGTATGAACACTGAAGCTTTCTTT.

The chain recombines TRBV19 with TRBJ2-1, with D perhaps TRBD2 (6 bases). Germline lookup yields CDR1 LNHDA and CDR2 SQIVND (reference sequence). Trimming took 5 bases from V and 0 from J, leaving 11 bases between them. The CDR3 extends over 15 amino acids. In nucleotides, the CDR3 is TGTGCCAGTAGTGTCGACGGGAGCTCCTACAATGAGCAGTTCTTC. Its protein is CASSVDGSSYNEQFF.

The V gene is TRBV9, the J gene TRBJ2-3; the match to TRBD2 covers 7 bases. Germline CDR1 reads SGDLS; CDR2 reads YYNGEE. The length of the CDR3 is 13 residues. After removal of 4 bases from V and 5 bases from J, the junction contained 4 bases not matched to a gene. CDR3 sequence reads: CASSRSGGDTQYF. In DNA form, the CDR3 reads TGTGCCAGCAGCCGCTCGGGGGGAGATACGCAGTATTTT. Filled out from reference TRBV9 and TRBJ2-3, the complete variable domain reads DSGVTQTPKHLITATGQRVTLRCSPRSGDLSVYWYQQSLDQGLQFLIQYYNGEERAKGNILERFSAQQFPDLHSELNLSSLELGDSALYFCASSRSGGDTQYFGPGTRLTVL.

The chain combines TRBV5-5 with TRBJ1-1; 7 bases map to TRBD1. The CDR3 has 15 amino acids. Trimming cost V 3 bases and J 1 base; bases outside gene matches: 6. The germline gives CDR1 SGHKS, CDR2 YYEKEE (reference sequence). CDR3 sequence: CASSYRTGGNTEAFF. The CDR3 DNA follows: TGTGCCAGCAGCTACAGGACAGGAGGGAACACTGAAGCTTTCTTT.